This entry concerns a single T cell receptor (beta chain). The count of this clone is one. Its binding antigen is unknown. Base qualities are not recorded, but no much larger clone differs from it by a single base. Other DNA sequences of this sample code for an identical CDR3. The data were taken from a study of blood T cell repertoires in COVID-19 (dated by TCRdb to the early 2020s). General notes on the study: Samples from collaborators originated in the United States, Italy and Spain and spanned both the acute and convalescent phases of COVID-19. The prospective study material was composed of cDNA or gDNA derived from T cells, B-cell-depleted T cells, or PBMCs. Subjects who had been exposed to COVID-19, were actively infected with it, or had recovered from it provided the deeply sampled blood TCRbeta repertoires that made up the dataset. The repertoires were made available in a free public database intended to serve as a resource for research on the immune response to SARS-CoV-2. The samples were drawn from the first 160 participants of the ongoing ImmuneRACE study and from some 1,300 subjects provided by 6 global collaborators. A de-identified subject ID, COVID-19 status, age in years and sex were almost always included in the sample metadata. Where available, HLA class I and class II types were obtained from metadata supplied by the sample provider rather than from assay-based typing. Broad study findings and their caveats: How much clinical and demographic metadata was included differed by source and by participant, and the metadata was provided uncurated.

TCRbeta CDR3 regions were amplified from genomic DNA using the immunoSEQ Assay, a bias-controlled multiplex PCR. The authors' pipeline ran thus. Nucleated cell counts per sample were estimated from amplification of reference gene primers within the assay. Sequence reads were collapsed and filtered to measure the absolute abundance of every unique TCRbeta CDR3 rearrangement. For each sample, productive Simpson clonality was calculated as the square root of Simpson's diversity index across productive rearrangements. Held by TCRdb, this immuneACCESS table contains in-frame sequences only and omits some clones. Under half of the omission traces to an unresolved V gene where checked; the cause of the rest is unknown. For V, J and clone size, that table is used; D and trimming come from the DNA. Within this sample are 270,000 or so clones, with about nine tenths of them counted one time only. Clones ranked in the top ten supply over 9.5% of the sample.

At one collaborating source in Seattle, patients were enrolled during active infection and were followed longitudinally through the course of disease. Collaborating institutions collected whole blood in K2EDTA tubes following their own protocols. For TCRbeta analysis, collaborators shipped samples as frozen whole blood, isolated PBMCs, or DNA extracted from either of those sample types. CDR1 and CDR2 are drawn from the germline V gene: SGDLS, YYNGEE. The V end loses 0 bases and the J end loses 1 base, and a stretch of 11 bases separates them. Counted from cysteine to phenylalanine, this CDR3 has 17 amino acids. Here the CDR3 DNA is all that survives: 51 bases in frame from base 1.

The clonotype comes from a woman in her twenties or thirties with COVID-19, enrolled during active disease. The sample comprised peripheral blood. The V and J segments used are TRBV9 and TRBJ1-6; 5 matching bases give a weak D call of TRBD1. The CDR3 protein is CASSVGQGRSYNSPLHF. The DNA sequence is TGTGCCAGCAGCGTAGGTCAGGGCCGTTCCTATAATTCACCCCTCCACTTT.